The TCR beta chain described here comes from a study of blood T cell repertoires in COVID-19. Overall study context: Some COVID-19 samples were acute and others convalescent; all came from the United States, Italy and Spain.

CDR1 is SGHVS, CDR2 FQNEAQ, per germline. The CDR3 is made up of 15 amino acids. V shed 0 bases and J 7 bases; nucleotides not matched to a gene: 4. In the study's own analysis: The authors estimated nucleated cell counts from reference gene primer amplification. Profiling relied on immunoSEQ multiplex PCR, and the TCRdb table lists in-frame clones only, not all of them. D and trimming come from the DNA, and the V and J calls and clone size come from that table. The sample yields about 200,000 clones, around nine tenths seen once. The sample holds one count of this clone. This receptor was identified in a man aged 18 to 35 with active or convalescent COVID-19. Specimen: peripheral blood. The chain is built from TRBV7-8 and TRBJ2-1, with 9 bases fitting TRBD2. The CDR3: CASSLALGLANEQFF. CDR3 coding DNA: TGTGCCAGCAGCTTAGCGCTGGGACTAGCTAATGAGCAGTTCTTC.